Sequencing of this T cell receptor (beta chain) was carried out in a study of T cell repertoires in cytomegalovirus infection. Study-wide context: It can be stated that public TCR beta signatures indicated CMV infection as well as a matching HLA type.

General study points: CMV-specific HLA-C-restricted TCR beta clonotypes dominated the ex vivo response. Cumulative frequency (of public TCR beta family members) identified carriers of CMV plus the relevant HLA.

TCRdb re-called the reads with MiXCR, one entry per CDR3 protein. The sample has 200,000 to 250,000 distinct CDR3 sequences, about 40% seen once. About this clonotype itself: As yet, its antigen is unknown.

The receptor's source is a human donor in good health (CMV status not recorded). Some clones in this sample may be carry-over from other donors' samples. Sequenced here: CD8+ T cells from cultured PBMCs, sampled from culture after CMV antigen stimulation.

The CDR3 DNA reads TGTGCCAGTAGTGTGACAGGGTCAAGGGAAGAGACCCAGTACTTC. The encoded protein is CASSVTGSREETQYF. The chain is built from TRBV19 and TRBJ2-5; TRBD1 matches at 7 bases. This CDR3 region has 15 residues. Per the germline V gene, CDR1 is LNHDA and CDR2 is SQIVND (reference sequence). The V and J ends lost 5 bases and 3 bases, in that order; junction bases with no gene match: 9.